This T cell receptor beta chain originates from a study of blood T cell repertoires in COVID-19. Study as a whole: T cells, B-cell-depleted T cells, or PBMCs supplied cDNA or gDNA.

As processed by the authors: Reference gene primers were amplified, and this amplification served to estimate nucleated cell counts. Using immunoSEQ multiplex PCR, the repertoire was profiled, and TCRdb retains in-frame clones only, with some absent. For V, J and clone size, that table is used; D and trimming come from the DNA. The repertoire holds around 200,000 clones, around 80% seen once, with around 6.3% in the top ten. Sequencing was done on a sample of peripheral blood. This TCR was recovered from a woman aged 40 to 55 with COVID-19, enrolled during active disease.

CDR3 in amino acids: CASSGGSDTEAFF. The CDR3 DNA reads as TGTGCCAGCTCCGGGGGTTCTGACACTGAAGCTTTCTTT. V usage is TRBV18 and J usage is TRBJ1-1; possibly TRBD1 for D (5 bases). CDR1 is KGHSH, CDR2 LQKENI, per germline. This CDR3 has 13 amino acids. V gave up 6 bases and J gave up 3 bases, with 11 bases separating them.